This entry describes one TCR beta chain. This sample stems from a study of shared clonotypes between healthy human individuals. Study information: Three plates were used per donor for CD4 naive, three for CD4 memory, two for CD8 naive and one for CD8 memory.

Naive CD8 cells lacked CD45RO and underwent positive selection for CCR7, leaving out terminally differentiated effector memory CD45RA+ cells. Donors were healthy HIV-negative adults without recently reported acute infections or vaccinations. Adults of Caucasian background living in Nashville, Tennessee made up all donors. This CDR3 spans 15 amino acids. With 5 bases clipped from V and 9 bases from J, the junction kept 13 bases outside the gene matches. The V gene's germline CDR1 is SEHNR and CDR2 FQNEAQ (reference sequence). Every immunoSEQ plate was one replicate of a subset's evenly spread DNA. The assay was immunoSEQ multiplex PCR, and TCRdb's table has in-frame clones only and misses some. The sample has under 2,000,000 clones, about 95% seen once.

The chain recombines TRBV7-9 with TRBJ1-2; 9 bases fit TRBD1. The receptor was isolated from a man between 18 and 35 years old in good health. Sequencing was carried out using naive CD8+ T cells sorted from blood. CDR3 coding DNA: TGTGCCAGCAGCCCCCCCGTAGGACAGGGGAGTAGCTACACCTTC. Translation: CASSPPVGQGSSYTF. The full variable domain, completed using reference TRBV7-9 and TRBJ1-2, is DTGVSQNPRHKITKRGQNVTFRCDPISEHNRLYWYRQTLGQGPEFLTYFQNEAQLEKSRLLSDRFSAERPKGSFSTLEIQRTEQGDSAMYLCASSPPVGQGSSYTFGSGTRLTVV.